A selection of T cell receptor beta chains follows, all from one sample in a study of CD8 T cells in ankylosing spondylitis. TCRdb reanalysed the 5' RACE reads using MiXCR and keeps one entry per CDR3 protein. This sample has a few hundred thousand distinct CDR3 sequences, with 20% to 25% found just once. Sequenced sample: blood, either unsorted or a sorted T cell fraction (not recorded which). The receptor set was obtained from a male donor with ankylosing spondylitis. Each CDR3 is given with its conserved first and last residue. A D gene is named only where the DNA matches it firmly. Where a row states a size, it is once, few, many or the class of an expanded clone; other rows omit it.

NA | TRBJ2-1 | TRBV12-3/TRBV12-4 | few | CASSFGGAEQFF | TGTGCCAGCAGTTTCGGGGGTGCTGAGCAGTTCTTC
NA | TRBJ2-7 | TRBV2 | NA | CASSREKGYEQYF | TGTGCCAGCAGCCGGGAAAAAGGGTACGAGCAGTACTTC
NA | TRBJ1-1 | TRBV5-1 | NA | CASSFSADTNTEAFF | TGCGCCAGCAGCTTCAGTGCGGATACGAACACTGAAGCTTTCTTT
NA | TRBJ1-5 | TRBV4-1 | few | CASSPQEDQPQHF | TGCGCCAGCAGCCCTCAGGAGGATCAGCCCCAGCATTTT
TRBD1 | TRBJ2-1 | TRBV5-1 | few | CASTQTGTGYGNEQFF | TGCGCCAGCACCCAGACCGGGACAGGGTATGGAAATGAGCAGTTCTTC
TRBD2 | TRBJ2-1 | TRBV19 | few | CASSIREGQVEQFF | TGTGCCAGTAGTATCCGGGAGGGCCAGGTTGAGCAGTTCTTC
NA | TRBJ2-1 | TRBV24-1 | many | CATSQYNEQFF | TGTGCCACCAGTCAGTACAATGAGCAGTTCTTC
NA | TRBJ1-5 | TRBV10-3 | few | CAISEEMGIPNQPQHF | TGTGCCATCAGTGAGGAGATGGGCATCCCTAATCAGCCCCAGCATTTT
TRBD2 | TRBJ2-1 | TRBV7-3 | NA | CASSSPLVSSGSSYNEQFF | TGTGCCAGCAGCTCCCCTCTAGTCTCTAGCGGGAGCTCCTACAATGAGCAGTTCTTC
TRBD2 | TRBJ2-1 | TRBV5-6 | NA | CASSLFLAGEINYNEQFF | TGTGCCAGCAGCTTGTTTCTAGCGGGAGAAATAAACTACAATGAGCAGTTCTTC
NA | TRBJ2-2 | TRBV20-1 | few | CSANPVGGRGGELFF | TGCAGTGCTAACCCCGTTGGGGGGCGAGGCGGGGAGCTGTTTTTT
NA | TRBJ2-7 | TRBV5-1 | NA | CASSVPGQSYEQYF | TGCGCCAGCAGCGTTCCGGGACAATCCTACGAGCAGTACTTC
TRBD2 | TRBJ2-2 | TRBV9 | once | CASSVVAGHTGELFF | TGTGCCAGCAGCGTAGTAGCGGGACACACCGGGGAGCTGTTTTTT
NA | TRBJ2-3 | TRBV5-1 | NA | CASSSSGSLGTDTQYF | TGCGCCAGCAGCTCGAGTGGATCCTTGGGGACAGATACGCAGTATTTT
NA | TRBJ1-5 | TRBV7-7 | few | CASSFLRDNRKQPQHF | TGTGCCAGCAGCTTCCTCCGGGACAATCGGAAGCAGCCCCAGCATTTT
NA | TRBJ2-3 | TRBV9 | NA | CASSVAAGASTGGDTQYF | TGTGCCAGCAGCGTAGCAGCCGGGGCTAGCACCGGAGGAGATACGCAGTATTTT
NA | TRBJ2-1 | TRBV20-1 | NA | CSARAGVSYNEQFF | TGCAGTGCTAGAGCGGGAGTGTCCTACAATGAGCAGTTCTTC
TRBD1 | TRBJ2-7 | TRBV14 | few | CASSPGQAPGTEQYF | TGTGCCAGCAGCCCCGGACAGGCACCAGGGACCGAGCAGTACTTC
NA | TRBJ2-2 | TRBV7-9 | NA | CASSTDHTGELFF | TGTGCCAGCAGCACGGATCACACCGGGGAGCTGTTTTTT
NA | TRBJ2-1 | TRBV2 | few | CASSYSRHEGIDEQFF | TGTGCCAGCAGTTACTCCCGGCATGAGGGGATTGATGAGCAGTTCTTC
NA | TRBJ2-2 | TRBV19 | NA | CASSLGLTGNPGELFF | TGTGCCAGTAGTTTGGGTCTGACAGGAAATCCCGGGGAGCTGTTTTTT
TRBD1 | TRBJ2-7 | TRBV19 | NA | CASQPGQGLLGQYF | TGTGCCAGTCAACCGGGACAGGGTCTCTTGGGGCAGTACTTC
NA | TRBJ2-1 | TRBV5-6 | NA | CASSQLEQRAYNEQFF | TGTGCCAGCAGCCAGCTTGAACAAAGAGCCTACAATGAGCAGTTCTTC
NA | TRBJ1-4 | TRBV18 | NA | CASSPRVQEINEKLFF | TGTGCCAGCTCACCCCGGGTCCAGGAAATTAATGAAAAACTGTTTTTT
NA | TRBJ2-5 | TRBV5-1 | once | CASSWAVGAETQYF | TGCGCCAGCAGCTGGGCGGTGGGGGCGGAGACCCAGTACTTC
NA | TRBJ1-2 | TRBV5-1 | NA | CASSLVGSYGYTF | TGTGCCAGCAGCTTAGTCGGATCTTACGGCTACACCTTC
NA | TRBJ2-7 | TRBV5-1 | NA | CASSFVSGYEQYF | TGCGCCAGCAGCTTTGTTAGCGGCTACGAGCAGTACTTC
TRBD2 | TRBJ2-2 | TRBV20-1 | NA | CSAIGLAGVRTGELFF | TGCAGTGCTATCGGACTAGCGGGAGTGCGGACCGGGGAGCTGTTTTTT
TRBD1 | TRBJ2-1 | TRBV7-8 | NA | CASSLRATGQGYNEQFF | TGTGCCAGCAGCTTAAGGGCTACCGGACAGGGGTACAATGAGCAGTTCTTC
NA | TRBJ2-7 | TRBV18 | once | CASSLYEGDEQYF | TGTGCCAGCTCACTATATGAGGGGGACGAGCAGTACTTC
NA | TRBJ2-7 | TRBV3-1 | NA | CASSQVGGPDYEQYF | TGTGCCAGCAGCCAAGTTGGCGGGCCCGACTACGAGCAGTACTTC